These T cell receptor beta chains were read from a single sample in a study of T cells in localized non-small cell lung cancer. Repertoires were generated with immunoSEQ multiplex PCR, while TCRdb's copy carries only in-frame clones and drops some. The repertoire consists of roughly 4,700 clones, with under 35% occurring once and the leading ten covering over 7%. The source material was lung tumor tissue, sampled before any cancer treatment. The receptors come from a woman aged 40-75 years with stage II squamous cell lung carcinoma. The CDR3 runs from the conserved cysteine through the conserved F or W. A D gene is named only where the DNA matches it firmly. The listing skips clone size in some rows; elsewhere it reads once, few, many or a size class.

CDR3aa: CASRDRRYNEQFF
CDR3nt: TGTGCCAGCCGGGACAGGCGATACAATGAGCAGTTCTTC
j_gene: TRBJ2-1
d_gene: TRBD1
abundance: NA
v_gene: TRBV6-8

CDR3aa: CASSLSGVMTEAFF
CDR3nt: TGTGCCAGCAGTTTAAGTGGGGTAATGACTGAAGCTTTCTTT
j_gene: TRBJ1-1
d_gene: NA
abundance: few
v_gene: TRBV28

CDR3aa: CASSPPGKTEAFF
CDR3nt: TGTGCCAGTAGCCCCCCCGGGAAGACTGAAGCTTTCTTT
j_gene: TRBJ1-1
d_gene: NA
abundance: few
v_gene: TRBV19

CDR3aa: CSARTPGTAEQYF
CDR3nt: TGCAGCGCAAGGACGCCGGGGACCGCCGAGCAGTACTTC
j_gene: TRBJ2-7
d_gene: NA
abundance: NA
v_gene: TRBV29-1

CDR3aa: CAWSRQGETQYF
CDR3nt: TGTGCCTGGAGTAGACAGGGGGAGACCCAGTACTTC
j_gene: TRBJ2-5
d_gene: TRBD1
abundance: NA
v_gene: TRBV30

CDR3aa: CSVEGQTSTDTQYF
CDR3nt: TGCAGCGTTGAGGGGCAGACTAGCACAGATACGCAGTATTTT
j_gene: TRBJ2-3
d_gene: NA
abundance: NA
v_gene: TRBV29-1

CDR3aa: CAWSVEGNQPQHF
CDR3nt: TGTGCCTGGAGTGTAGAGGGAAATCAGCCCCAGCATTTT
j_gene: TRBJ1-5
d_gene: NA
abundance: few
v_gene: TRBV30

CDR3aa: CASSKDRENEQFF
CDR3nt: TGTGCCAGCTCAAAGGACAGGGAGAATGAGCAGTTCTTC
j_gene: TRBJ2-1
d_gene: TRBD1
abundance: NA
v_gene: TRBV18

CDR3aa: CASSLFTRKQETQYF
CDR3nt: TGTGCCAGCAGTTTATTTACTAGAAAACAAGAGACCCAGTACTTC
j_gene: TRBJ2-5
d_gene: NA
abundance: NA
v_gene: TRBV28

CDR3aa: CASRELAGGGAEQFF
CDR3nt: TGTGCCAGCAGGGAACTAGCGGGAGGAGGGGCTGAGCAGTTCTTC
j_gene: TRBJ2-1
d_gene: TRBD2
abundance: medium-sized
v_gene: TRBV6-8

CDR3aa: CASTKGGAYGYTF
CDR3nt: TGTGCCAGCACTAAAGGGGGGGCCTATGGCTACACCTTC
j_gene: TRBJ1-2
d_gene: NA
abundance: NA
v_gene: TRBV9

CDR3aa: CASSQGLKSYEQYF
CDR3nt: TGTGCCAGCAGCCAAGGCTTGAAATCCTACGAGCAGTACTTC
j_gene: TRBJ2-7
d_gene: NA
abundance: NA
v_gene: TRBV14

CDR3aa: CASSYGTLSGANVLTF
CDR3nt: TGTGCCAGCAGTTACGGTACTCTTTCTGGGGCCAACGTCCTGACTTTC
j_gene: TRBJ2-6
d_gene: NA
abundance: few
v_gene: TRBV6-8

CDR3aa: CASSPTRGETQYF
CDR3nt: TGTGCCAGCAGTCCGACCCGGGGTGAGACCCAGTACTTC
j_gene: TRBJ2-5
d_gene: NA
abundance: few
v_gene: TRBV6-8

CDR3aa: CASSLDLAYSPLHF
CDR3nt: TGTGCCAGCAGCTTAGACCTAGCATATTCACCCCTCCACTTT
j_gene: TRBJ1-6
d_gene: NA
abundance: NA
v_gene: TRBV11-3

CDR3aa: CASSHKRQPAGETQYF
CDR3nt: TGTGCCAGCAGCCATAAAAGACAGCCGGCAGGAGAGACCCAGTACTTC
j_gene: TRBJ2-5
d_gene: NA
abundance: NA
v_gene: TRBV14

CDR3aa: CASSRDRADTEAFF
CDR3nt: TGTGCCAGCAGCCGGGACAGGGCGGACACTGAAGCTTTCTTT
j_gene: TRBJ1-1
d_gene: TRBD1
abundance: few
v_gene: TRBV2

CDR3aa: CASSDPGTGLKNIQYF
CDR3nt: TGTGCCAGCAGTGACCCCGGGACAGGACTTAAAAACATTCAGTACTTC
j_gene: TRBJ2-4
d_gene: TRBD1
abundance: NA
v_gene: TRBV6-8

CDR3aa: CASSPGTGFGETQYF
CDR3nt: TGTGCCAGCAGCCCCGGGACAGGGTTTGGAGAGACCCAGTACTTC
j_gene: TRBJ2-5
d_gene: TRBD1
abundance: few
v_gene: TRBV11-3

CDR3aa: CAWSPRGGSYNEQFF
CDR3nt: TGTGCCTGGAGTCCACGGGGGGGGTCCTACAATGAGCAGTTCTTC
j_gene: TRBJ2-1
d_gene: TRBD2
abundance: NA
v_gene: TRBV30

CDR3aa: CASSFFGQGTDEQFF
CDR3nt: TGTGCCAGCAGCTTCTTCGGACAGGGGACCGATGAGCAGTTCTTC
j_gene: TRBJ2-1
d_gene: TRBD1
abundance: NA
v_gene: TRBV11-3

CDR3aa: CASSLNFGLAGNEQFF
CDR3nt: TGTGCCAGCAGTTTAAATTTTGGACTAGCTGGCAATGAGCAGTTCTTC
j_gene: TRBJ2-1
d_gene: TRBD2
abundance: few
v_gene: TRBV28

CDR3aa: CASRQASTDTQYF
CDR3nt: TGTGCCAGTAGACAGGCTAGCACAGATACGCAGTATTTT
j_gene: TRBJ2-3
d_gene: NA
abundance: NA
v_gene: TRBV19

CDR3aa: CASSPPGTGGSGGTEAFF
CDR3nt: TGTGCCAGCTCACCTCCCGGGACAGGGGGCTCGGGTGGCACTGAAGCTTTCTTT
j_gene: TRBJ1-1
d_gene: TRBD1
abundance: few
v_gene: TRBV18

CDR3aa: CSVGDGRGSPQHF
CDR3nt: TGCAGCGTTGGGGACGGCCGAGGATCGCCCCAGCATTTT
j_gene: TRBJ1-5
d_gene: NA
abundance: NA
v_gene: TRBV29-1

CDR3aa: CASSLGVTNYGYTF
CDR3nt: TGTGCCAGCAGCTTAGGGGTGACAAACTATGGCTACACCTTC
j_gene: TRBJ1-2
d_gene: NA
abundance: few
v_gene: TRBV11-3

CDR3aa: CASSEWQGVSYNEQFF
CDR3nt: TGTGCCAGCAGTGAATGGCAGGGGGTCTCCTACAATGAGCAGTTCTTC
j_gene: TRBJ2-1
d_gene: TRBD1
abundance: NA
v_gene: TRBV9

CDR3aa: CASSRQPYEQYF
CDR3nt: TGTGCCAGCAGTCGACAACCCTACGAGCAGTACTTC
j_gene: TRBJ2-7
d_gene: NA
abundance: NA
v_gene: TRBV6-8

CDR3aa: CATRGAFNQPQHF
CDR3nt: TGTGCCACCCGGGGGGCCTTTAATCAGCCCCAGCATTTT
j_gene: TRBJ1-5
d_gene: NA
abundance: NA
v_gene: TRBV19

CDR3aa: CASSFRARATGELFF
CDR3nt: TGTGCCAGCAGCTTCAGGGCCCGGGCCACCGGGGAGCTGTTTTTT
j_gene: TRBJ2-2
d_gene: NA
abundance: many
v_gene: TRBV11-3

CDR3aa: CASSLGSGMEQYF
CDR3nt: TGTGCCAGCAGTCTCGGTAGCGGGATGGAGCAGTACTTC
j_gene: TRBJ2-7
d_gene: TRBD2
abundance: medium-sized
v_gene: TRBV6-8

CDR3aa: CSFRLAGAWEQFF
CDR3nt: TGCAGCTTTAGACTAGCGGGAGCGTGGGAGCAGTTCTTC
j_gene: TRBJ2-1
d_gene: TRBD2
abundance: NA
v_gene: TRBV29-1

CDR3aa: CASSPTLTHEQYF
CDR3nt: TGTGCCAGCAGCCCGACCCTAACCCACGAGCAGTACTTC
j_gene: TRBJ2-7
d_gene: NA
abundance: NA
v_gene: TRBV14

CDR3aa: CASSILTGGNTGELFF
CDR3nt: TGTGCCAGTAGTATCTTGACGGGAGGGAACACCGGGGAGCTGTTTTTT
j_gene: TRBJ2-2
d_gene: TRBD2
abundance: NA
v_gene: TRBV19

CDR3aa: CASSLFPGLAYATDTQYF
CDR3nt: TGTGCCAGCAGCTTGTTTCCGGGACTAGCGTATGCCACAGATACGCAGTATTTT
j_gene: TRBJ2-3
d_gene: TRBD2
abundance: few
v_gene: TRBV7-6

CDR3aa: CASSYSSGVETPTAAF
CDR3nt: TGTGCCAGCAGTTACTCGTCTGGGGTAGAGACCCCGACGGCAGCCTTC
j_gene: TRBJ1-2
d_gene: NA
abundance: NA
v_gene: TRBV6-7

CDR3aa: CASLRVRDTEAFF
CDR3nt: TGCGCCAGCCTCCGGGTTAGAGACACTGAAGCTTTCTTT
j_gene: TRBJ1-1
d_gene: NA
abundance: NA
v_gene: TRBV23-1

CDR3aa: CASSQLGAGGRSYEQYF
CDR3nt: TGTGCCAGCAGCCAGCTCGGGGCGGGAGGGAGGTCCTACGAGCAGTACTTC
j_gene: TRBJ2-7
d_gene: TRBD2
abundance: medium-sized
v_gene: TRBV6-8

CDR3aa: CASSRMRTSTDTQYF
CDR3nt: TGTGCCAGCAGCCGCATGCGCACTAGCACAGATACGCAGTATTTT
j_gene: TRBJ2-3
d_gene: NA
abundance: NA
v_gene: TRBV2

CDR3aa: CASSQATGFTEAFF
CDR3nt: TGCGCCAGCAGCCAGGCCACAGGGTTCACTGAAGCTTTCTTT
j_gene: TRBJ1-1
d_gene: NA
abundance: medium-sized
v_gene: TRBV4-1

CDR3aa: CASSPTASRGRETQYF
CDR3nt: TGTGCCAGCAGCCCCACCGCTAGCCGGGGACGGGAGACCCAGTACTTC
j_gene: TRBJ2-5
d_gene: NA
abundance: few
v_gene: TRBV7-5

CDR3aa: CATTKEPAIGEQFF
CDR3nt: TGTGCCACCACTAAGGAGCCCGCCATAGGTGAGCAGTTCTTC
j_gene: TRBJ2-1
d_gene: NA
abundance: NA
v_gene: TRBV12-2

CDR3aa: CARRVGTRADTGELFF
CDR3nt: TGTGCCAGAAGGGTTGGGACCCGGGCCGACACCGGGGAGCTGTTTTTT
j_gene: TRBJ2-2
d_gene: NA
abundance: medium-sized
v_gene: TRBV9

CDR3aa: CASSYSRLPDYGYTF
CDR3nt: TGTGCCAGCAGTTACTCGCGCTTACCGGACTATGGCTACACCTTC
j_gene: TRBJ1-2
d_gene: NA
abundance: few
v_gene: TRBV6-8

CDR3aa: CASSSGLDDTGELFF
CDR3nt: TGCGCCAGCAGTTCAGGACTAGACGACACCGGGGAGCTGTTTTTT
j_gene: TRBJ2-2
d_gene: TRBD2
abundance: NA
v_gene: TRBV5-1

CDR3aa: CASSFPTSGDEQFF
CDR3nt: TGTGCCAGCAGCTTCCCGACTAGCGGCGATGAGCAGTTCTTC
j_gene: TRBJ2-1
d_gene: TRBD2
abundance: few
v_gene: TRBV11-3